Below, 7 T cell receptor beta chains from the same sample are listed, as sequenced in a study of cytomegalovirus exposure and HLA in healthy donors. This PCR relied on a set of 60 Vbeta primers and 13 Jbeta primers. The method was immunoSEQ multiplex PCR; TCRdb's version includes in-frame clones alone and lacks a portion of them. The data show around 130,000 clones, over 6.5% seen once. Sequenced input: PBMCs. These TCRs come from a woman aged 40 to 49 in good health and CMV-seropositive.

This clone was counted only a few times. The CDR3 DNA sequence: TGTGCCAGCTCACCAGGTGGACAGTACACTGAAGCTTTCTTT. It specifies CASSPGGQYTEAFF. The chain joins TRBV18 to TRBJ1-1; tentatively, D is TRBD1 (6 bases). V was cut by 2 bases and J by 3 bases, with 10 bases left in between. The CDR3 is 14 amino acids. Germline V lookup: CDR1 KGHSH, CDR2 LQKENI. The entire variable domain, with the rest obtained from reference TRBV18 and TRBJ1-1, is as follows: NAGVMQNPRHLVRRRGQEARLRCSPMKGHSHVYWYRQLPEEGLKFMVYLQKENIIDESGMPKERFSAEFPKEGPSILRIQQVVRGDSAAYFCASSPGGQYTEAFFGQGTRLTVV.

This clone was counted only a few times. The rearrangement uses TRBV28 and TRBJ1-1, with D maybe TRBD1 (5 bases). V dropped 6 bases and J dropped 1 base, with 12 bases sitting between them. There are 14 residues in the CDR3. The germline V gene has CDR1 MDHEN and CDR2 SYDVKM. The CDR3 sequence: CASRARGPNTEAFF. In DNA, the CDR3 is TGTGCCAGCAGGGCAAGGGGCCCGAACACTGAAGCTTTCTTT.

As regards this clone: Additional DNA sequences in this sample encode the identical CDR3. The genes are TRBV5-1 and TRBJ2-2, with 9 bases identical to TRBD1. The germline V gene encodes CDR1 SGHRS and CDR2 YFSETQ. V shed 4 bases and J 6 bases; nucleotides not matched to a gene: 10. This CDR3 contains 16 residues. CDR3 bases: TGCGCCAGCAGCGCTACAGGGGGCGCACCCCCCGGGGAGCTGTTTTTT. Protein product: CASSATGGAPPGELFF.

The chain joins TRBV5-1 to TRBJ1-2; 9 bases are shared with TRBD1. Germline V gene sequence: CDR1 SGHRS, CDR2 YFSETQ. Trimming cost V 7 bases and J 8 bases; bases outside gene matches: 24. There are 18 residues in the CDR3. CDR3 protein: CASGPSPGTGLILRGYTF. The CDR3 bases are TGCGCCAGCGGACCATCCCCCGGGACAGGGCTAATCCTGAGAGGCTACACCTTC.

This clone turned up a few times. The genes are TRBV21-1 and TRBJ1-1; whether TRBD1, the table's D call, matches the DNA was not checked. TRBV21-1 is given as a pseudogene. This CDR3 is built from 17 residues. The CDR3 sequence: CASSMSSGTGMNTEAFF. The CDR3 region has the DNA TGTGCCAGCAGCATGTCCTCCGGGACAGGGATGAACACTGAAGCTTTCTTT.

This clone was counted between two and nine times. This chain links TRBV7-6 with TRBJ2-7; 8 nucleotides align to TRBD1. Trimming removed 3 bases from V and 5 bases from J; junction bases left unmatched: 3. The CDR3 totals 13 residues. Germline lookup yields CDR1 SGHVS and CDR2 FNYEAQ. This CDR3 reads CASSLETGDEQYF. CDR3 nucleotide sequence: TGTGCCAGCAGCTTGGAGACAGGGGACGAGCAGTACTTC. The full variable domain, with the rest looked up from reference TRBV7-6 and TRBJ2-7, is GAGVSQSPRYKVTKRGQDVALRCDPISGHVSLYWYRQALGQGPEFLTYFNYEAQQDKSGLPNDRFSAERPEGSISTLTIQRTEQRDSAMYRCASSLETGDEQYFGPGTRLTVT.

This clone was observed once. This rearrangement joins TRBV15 to TRBJ1-6, with D hard to call. This CDR3 is built from 13 residues. The germline V gene encodes CDR1 LNHNV and CDR2 YYDKDF (reference sequence). V lost 5 bases and J 14 bases, leaving 16 bases between the germline ends. CDR3 coding DNA: TGTGCCACCAGCTCCTACATGTGGGAGACCCTCCACTTT. It codes for CATSSYMWETLHF.